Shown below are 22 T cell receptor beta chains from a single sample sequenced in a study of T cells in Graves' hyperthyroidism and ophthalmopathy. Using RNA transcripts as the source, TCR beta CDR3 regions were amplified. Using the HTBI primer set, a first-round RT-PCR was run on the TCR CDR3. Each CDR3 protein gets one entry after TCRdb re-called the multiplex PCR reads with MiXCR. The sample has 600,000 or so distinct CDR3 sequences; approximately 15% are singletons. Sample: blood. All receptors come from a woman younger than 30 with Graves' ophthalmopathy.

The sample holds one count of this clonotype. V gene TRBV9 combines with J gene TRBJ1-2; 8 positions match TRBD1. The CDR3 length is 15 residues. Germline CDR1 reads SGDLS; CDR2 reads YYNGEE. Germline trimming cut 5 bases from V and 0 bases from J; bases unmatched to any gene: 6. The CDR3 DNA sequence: TGTGCCAGCAGGGGGACAGGAGATCCTAACTATGGCTACACCTTC. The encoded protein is CASRGTGDPNYGYTF.

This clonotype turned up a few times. DNA for the CDR3: TGTGCCACCAGATCCGGGACAGACAGCTCTGGGGCCAACGTCCTGACTTTC. It is translated as CATRSGTDSSGANVLTF. The chain combines TRBV24-1 with TRBJ2-6; 7 nucleotides match TRBD1. Germline loops: CDR1 KGHDR, CDR2 SFDVKD. The CDR3 is 17 residues long. V lost 7 bases and J lost 0; bases outside the gene matches: 8.

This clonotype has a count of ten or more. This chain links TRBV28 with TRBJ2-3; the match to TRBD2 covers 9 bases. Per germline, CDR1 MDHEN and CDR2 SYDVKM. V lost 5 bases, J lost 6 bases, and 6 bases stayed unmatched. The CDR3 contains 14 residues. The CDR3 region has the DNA TGTGCCAGCAGTCCACTGACTAGCGGCGATACGCAGTATTTT. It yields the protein CASSPLTSGDTQYF.

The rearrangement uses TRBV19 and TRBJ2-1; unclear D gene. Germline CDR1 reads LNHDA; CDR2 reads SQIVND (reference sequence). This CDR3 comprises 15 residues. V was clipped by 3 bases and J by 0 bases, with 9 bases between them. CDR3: CASSISLGSYNEQFF. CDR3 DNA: TGTGCCAGTAGTATCTCATTGGGCTCCTACAATGAGCAGTTCTTC.

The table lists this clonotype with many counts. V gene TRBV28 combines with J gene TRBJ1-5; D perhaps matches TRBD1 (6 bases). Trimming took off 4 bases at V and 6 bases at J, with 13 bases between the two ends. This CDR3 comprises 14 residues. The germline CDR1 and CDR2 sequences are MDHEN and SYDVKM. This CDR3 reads CASSWTGAVQPQHF. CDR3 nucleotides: TGTGCCAGCAGTTGGACGGGGGCGGTTCAGCCCCAGCATTTT.

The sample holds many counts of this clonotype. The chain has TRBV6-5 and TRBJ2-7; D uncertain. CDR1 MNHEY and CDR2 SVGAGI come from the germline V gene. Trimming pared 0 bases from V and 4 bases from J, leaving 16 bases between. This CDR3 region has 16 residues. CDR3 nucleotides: TGTGCCAGCAGTTACTCGGACGGCCCAGCACCTTACGAGCAGTACTTC. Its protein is CASSYSDGPAPYEQYF.

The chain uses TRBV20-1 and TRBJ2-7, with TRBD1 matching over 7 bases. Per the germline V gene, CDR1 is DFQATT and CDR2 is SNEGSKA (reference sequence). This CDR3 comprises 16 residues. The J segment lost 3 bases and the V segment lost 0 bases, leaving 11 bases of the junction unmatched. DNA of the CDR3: TGCAGTGCTAGAGATCAGGACAGGTCGGATAACTACGAGCAGTACTTC. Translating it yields CSARDQDRSDNYEQYF.

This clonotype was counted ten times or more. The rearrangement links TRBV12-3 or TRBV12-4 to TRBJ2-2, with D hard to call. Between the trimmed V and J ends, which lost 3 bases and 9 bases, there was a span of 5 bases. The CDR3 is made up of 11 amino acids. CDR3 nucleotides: TGTGCCAGCAGTTTTAGTTGGGAGCTGTTTTTT. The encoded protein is CASSFSWELFF.

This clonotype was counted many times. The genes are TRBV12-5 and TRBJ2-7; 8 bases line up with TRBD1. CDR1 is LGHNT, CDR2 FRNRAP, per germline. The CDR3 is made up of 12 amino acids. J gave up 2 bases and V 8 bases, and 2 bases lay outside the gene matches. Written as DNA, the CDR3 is TGTGCTAGTTTGGGACAGGCCTACGAGCAGTACTTC. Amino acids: CASLGQAYEQYF.

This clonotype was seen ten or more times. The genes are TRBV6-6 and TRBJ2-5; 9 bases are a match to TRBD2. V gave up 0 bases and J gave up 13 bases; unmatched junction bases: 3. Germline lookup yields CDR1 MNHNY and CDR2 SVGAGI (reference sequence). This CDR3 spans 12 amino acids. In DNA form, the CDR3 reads TGTGCCAGCAGTTACTCGGCGGGAGGGGCGTACTTC. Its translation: CASSYSAGGAYF.

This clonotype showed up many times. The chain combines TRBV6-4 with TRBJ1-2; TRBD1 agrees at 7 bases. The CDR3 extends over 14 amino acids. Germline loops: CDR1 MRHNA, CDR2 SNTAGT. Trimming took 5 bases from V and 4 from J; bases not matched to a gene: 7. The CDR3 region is CASSSTGMGYGYTF. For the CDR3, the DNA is TGTGCCAGCAGTTCGACAGGGATGGGCTATGGCTACACCTTC.

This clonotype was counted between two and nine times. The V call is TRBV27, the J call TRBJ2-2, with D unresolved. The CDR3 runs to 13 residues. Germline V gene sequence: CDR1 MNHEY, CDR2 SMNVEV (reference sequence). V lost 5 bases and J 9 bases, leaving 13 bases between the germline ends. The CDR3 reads CASSPRLSRELFF. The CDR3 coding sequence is TGTGCCAGCAGTCCTAGACTCTCGCGGGAGCTGTTTTTT.

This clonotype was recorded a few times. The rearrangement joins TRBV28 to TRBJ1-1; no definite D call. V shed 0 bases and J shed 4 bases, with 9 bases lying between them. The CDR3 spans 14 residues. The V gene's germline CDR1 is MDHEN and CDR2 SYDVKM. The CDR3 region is CASSLWGMSTEAFF. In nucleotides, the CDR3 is TGTGCCAGCAGTTTATGGGGTATGTCCACTGAAGCTTTCTTT.

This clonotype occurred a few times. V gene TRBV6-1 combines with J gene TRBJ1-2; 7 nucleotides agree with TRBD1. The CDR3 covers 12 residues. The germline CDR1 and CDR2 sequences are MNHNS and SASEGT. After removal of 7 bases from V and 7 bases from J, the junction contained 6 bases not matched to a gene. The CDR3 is CASNDRVGGYTF. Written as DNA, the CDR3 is TGTGCCAGCAATGACAGGGTGGGTGGCTACACCTTC.

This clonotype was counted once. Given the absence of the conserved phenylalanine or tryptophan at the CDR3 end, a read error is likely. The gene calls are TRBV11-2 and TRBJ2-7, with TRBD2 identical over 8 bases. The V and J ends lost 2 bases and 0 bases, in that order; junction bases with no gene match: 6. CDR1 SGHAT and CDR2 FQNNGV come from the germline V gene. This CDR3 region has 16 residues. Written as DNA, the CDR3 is TGTGCCAGCAGCTTATTTAGCGGGGCAAGCTCCTACGAGCAGTACTCC. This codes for CASSLFSGASSYEQYS.

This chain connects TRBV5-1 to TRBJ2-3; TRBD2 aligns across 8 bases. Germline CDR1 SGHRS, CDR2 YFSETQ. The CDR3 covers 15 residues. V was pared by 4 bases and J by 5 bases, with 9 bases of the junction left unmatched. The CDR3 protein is CASSRSGAGGDTQYF. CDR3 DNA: TGCGCCAGCAGCCGGTCTGGTGCGGGAGGAGATACGCAGTATTTT.

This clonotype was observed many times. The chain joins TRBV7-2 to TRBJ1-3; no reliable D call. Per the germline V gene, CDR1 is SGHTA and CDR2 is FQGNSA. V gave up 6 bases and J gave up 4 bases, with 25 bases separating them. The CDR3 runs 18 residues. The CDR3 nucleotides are TGTGCCAGCAGGCCCGGCGTCTTCCCCCGAGCCCTGGGAAACACCATATATTTT. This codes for CASRPGVFPRALGNTIYF.

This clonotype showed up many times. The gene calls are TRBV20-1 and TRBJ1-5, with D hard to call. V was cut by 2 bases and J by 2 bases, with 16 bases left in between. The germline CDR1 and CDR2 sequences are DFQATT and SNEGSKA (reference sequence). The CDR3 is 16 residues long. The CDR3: CSARRQRERGNQPQHF. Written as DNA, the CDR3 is TGCAGTGCTAGACGCCAAAGGGAAAGGGGCAATCAGCCCCAGCATTTT.

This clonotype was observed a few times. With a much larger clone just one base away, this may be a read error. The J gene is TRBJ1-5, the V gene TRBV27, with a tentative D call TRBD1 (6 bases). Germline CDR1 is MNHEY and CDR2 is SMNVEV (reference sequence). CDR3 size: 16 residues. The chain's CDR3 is CASSPQQGGTDQPPHF. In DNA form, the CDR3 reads TGTGCCAGCAGTCCTCAACAGGGAGGGACGGATCAGCCCCCGCATTTT.

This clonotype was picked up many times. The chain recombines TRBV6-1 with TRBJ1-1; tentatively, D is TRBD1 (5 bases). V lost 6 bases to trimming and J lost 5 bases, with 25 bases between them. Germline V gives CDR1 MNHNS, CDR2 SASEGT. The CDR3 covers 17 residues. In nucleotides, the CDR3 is TGTGCCAGCAGCCCCATAGCATATTCCAGGGACCCTACTGAAGCTTTCTTT. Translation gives CASSPIAYSRDPTEAFF.

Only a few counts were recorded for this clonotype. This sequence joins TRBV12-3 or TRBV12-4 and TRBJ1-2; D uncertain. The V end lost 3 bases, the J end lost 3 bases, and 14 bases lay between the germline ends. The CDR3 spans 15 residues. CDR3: CASSFPRSSDYGYTF. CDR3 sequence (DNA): TGTGCCAGCAGTTTCCCCCGCTCGTCGGACTATGGCTACACCTTC.

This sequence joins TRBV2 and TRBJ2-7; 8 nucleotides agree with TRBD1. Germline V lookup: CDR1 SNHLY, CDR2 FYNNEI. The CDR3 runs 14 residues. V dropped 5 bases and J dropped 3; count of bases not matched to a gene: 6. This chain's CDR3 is CASSTLGQDYEQYF. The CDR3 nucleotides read TGTGCCAGCAGTACGTTGGGACAGGACTACGAGCAGTACTTC.